This note documents a single T cell receptor (beta chain) sequence. In its sample, this clonotype was seen a few times. It lacks a known antigen. Base qualities are not recorded, but no much larger clone differs from it by a single base. The sample was run on an Illumina NovaSeq 6000. TCRalpha and TCRbeta cDNA libraries were constructed by 5'RACE with constant-segment primers, with sample barcodes and unique molecular identifiers being introduced. Trizol reagent was used to extract RNA from every sample. Libraries were amplified in two PCR steps, with a second sample barcode and Illumina TruSeq adapters added in the second step. Sequencing of the libraries was done on an Illumina NovaSeq, producing 2 x 150 bp paired-end reads. Processing in the source paper ran as follows. With migec v1.2.7, reads were demultiplexed and then collapsed into UMI-guided consensus sequences. With mixcr v2.1.11, UMI consensuses were aligned to TRA and TRB V and J templates and assembled into clonotypes. A clonotype was counted as expanded or contracted only if both edgeR and NoisET called the change significant, with noise models trained on biological replicates. edgeR calls used a false discovery rate-adjusted p below 0.01 and a log2 fold-change threshold of 1. As an exploratory analysis of dynamics, max-normalized trajectories of the 1000 most abundant clonotypes were examined by PCA with hierarchical clustering. Separately sequenced CD4+ and CD8+ repertoires were used to assign the CD4 or CD8 phenotype of responding clones. TCRdb reprocessed the public reads (quality trimming at Q25 with fastp, clone calling with MiXCR) and kept in-frame beta chains. CDR3 protein sequences are deduplicated, and each keeps its most common genes and DNA. TCRdb, not the original authors, processed these V and J calls. The sample table records approximately 150,000 distinct CDR3 sequences; 19% of these occur just once. Clones ranked in the top ten supply about 2.1% of the sample.

Ficoll-Paque density gradient centrifugation was the method used to isolate PBMCs. This entry belongs to a study of T-cell memory formation after mild COVID-19 (dated by TCRdb to the early 2020s). Context from the whole study: Most TCR sequence clusters were specific to one of the two donors. The cohort comprised two young, previously healthy adult volunteers, one female and one male. In a couple of donors, T-cell clones that expanded and contracted after mild COVID-19 were tracked by sequencing TCRalpha and TCRbeta repertoires over time.

Cut back by 2 bases and 1 base, the V and J ends lie 7 bases apart. The CDR3, from cysteine to phenylalanine, totals 14 residues. Solely the CDR3 DNA is kept, with 42 bases framed from the first base. CDR1 and CDR2, per the germline V gene, are SGHDN and FVKESK. What the study reported, not specific to this receptor: Contracting CD4+ clones were found mainly in CM and EM memory subsets, while CD8+ clones were enriched in EMRA. The second-wave clones that peaked on day 37 were not confirmed to be SARS-CoV-2 specific. Only two mild cases were covered in the study, and larger cohorts including severe cases with pre-infection samples were considered necessary. Clones that contracted from day 15 to 85 showed balanced CD4/CD8 phenotypes, whereas a second wave of clones that expanded from day 15 to 37 leaned towards CD4+. Some responding clones were found in pre-infection memory, which suggests that pre-existing cross-reactive memory T cells took part in the SARS-CoV-2 response.

This sequence uses TRBV14 and TRBJ2-3; the D gene is perhaps TRBD2, from 5 matching bases. The source is an adult woman who had mild COVID-19 (a few samples of this study predate the infection). The sample titles of this study are shuffled in the database, so cell type and time point are left out; the donor was told from shared clones. Sequenced: PBMCs or a T cell subset sorted from them (not recorded which). The sequence in DNA is TGTGCCAGCAGCCAAAGGCGGGGCACAGATACGCAGTATTTT. Translated, it gives CASSQRRGTDTQYF.